The 22 T cell receptor beta chains in this list originate from one sample, sequenced in a study of long-term antiretroviral therapy in people with HIV. The immunoSEQ assay was v3.0, run at survey level. Assay: immunoSEQ multiplex PCR; the TCRdb copy retains only in-frame clones and omits some. The top ten hold around 5% of the sample, which has 23,000 or so clones, under 80% seen once. This specimen was unsorted PBMCs, taken 0.5 years after starting antiretroviral therapy. These TCRs come from a woman aged 40-49 years with HIV.

This clone was seen a handful of times. The chain combines TRBV7-6 with TRBJ1-3; D unresolved. The CDR3 is 17 amino acids. V gave up 5 bases and J gave up 0 bases, with 17 bases separating them. Germline V CDR1 and CDR2: SGHVS, FNYEAQ. CDR3 loop: CASSLGFYGNSGNTIYF. CDR3 bases: TGTGCCAGCAGCCTGGGGTTTTACGGAAACTCTGGAAACACCATATATTTT.

V and J are TRBV28 and TRBJ1-1, with D possibly matching TRBD1 (5 bases). This CDR3 has 16 amino acids. V dropped 1 base and J dropped 1 base, with 13 bases sitting between them. The germline V gene has CDR1 MDHEN and CDR2 SYDVKM. DNA of the CDR3: TGTGCCAGCAGTTTATTAGGGAAGGGGCGGAACACTGAAGCTTTCTTT. This encodes CASSLLGKGRNTEAFF.

This chain links TRBV9 with TRBJ2-1; TRBD2 aligns across 11 bases. CDR3 length: 15 residues. V was clipped by 4 bases and J by 4 bases; unmatched bases: 4. In germline, CDR1 is SGDLS, CDR2 YYNGEE. This CDR3 reads CASSPSSGGYNEQFF. Written as DNA, the CDR3 is TGTGCCAGCAGCCCCTCTAGCGGGGGGTACAATGAGCAGTTCTTC.

This chain links TRBV7-2 with TRBJ1-4, with 9 bases identical to TRBD1. The germline CDR1 and CDR2 sequences are SGHTA and FQGNSA. Trimming cost V 0 bases and J 7 bases; bases outside gene matches: 9. The CDR3 is 17 residues long. The CDR3 DNA reads as TGTGCCAGCAGCTTAGCGGGGCCCTACAGGGGGCGTGAAAAACTGTTTTTT. Encoded protein: CASSLAGPYRGREKLFF.

This clone has only a few counts. The chain has TRBV4-1 and TRBJ1-1; D may be TRBD1 (6 bases). Germline-derived CDR1 and CDR2 are MGHRA and YSYEKL. With 1 base removed from V and 6 bases from J, the gap between germline ends came to 15 bases. The CDR3 totals 15 residues. The CDR3 DNA reads TGCGCCAGCAGCCAAGTTCCAGGGGCTAGGTCTGAAGCTTTCTTT. It is translated as CASSQVPGARSEAFF.

Only one count was recorded for this clone. The V gene is TRBV5-4, the J gene TRBJ1-1; D is unresolved. The CDR3 loop spans 13 amino acids. V gave up 0 bases and J gave up 2 bases, with 5 bases separating them. Germline CDR1 is SGHNT and CDR2 is YYREEE (reference sequence). DNA for the CDR3: TGTGCCAGCAGCTTGGACAGTAACACTGAAGCTTTCTTT. As protein: CASSLDSNTEAFF.

The chain joins TRBV28 to TRBJ1-5; 8 bases align to TRBD1. V trimming: 4 bases; J trimming: 6 bases; junction bases outside the gene matches: 8. CDR3 size: 15 residues. The germline V gene has CDR1 MDHEN and CDR2 SYDVKM. The CDR3 DNA sequence: TGTGCCAGCAGTTCCGGACAGGGAACGGGTCAGCCCCAGCATTTT. The encoded protein is CASSSGQGTGQPQHF.

The chain recombines TRBV14 with TRBJ2-3, with 10 bases that match TRBD2. The germline gives CDR1 SGHDN, CDR2 FVKESK. There are 16 residues in the CDR3. V shed 4 bases and J 5 bases; nucleotides not matched to a gene: 9. This chain's CDR3 is CASSLHTSGVGDTQYF. DNA for the CDR3: TGTGCCAGCAGCCTTCATACTAGCGGGGTCGGAGATACGCAGTATTTT.

The table lists this clone with a few counts. This chain joins TRBV27 and TRBJ2-1; D not certain. Germline V lookup: CDR1 MNHEY, CDR2 SMNVEV (reference sequence). Trimming took 4 bases from V and 5 from J, leaving 6 bases between them. The CDR3 runs to 12 residues. This chain's CDR3 is CASSSYDNEQFF. CDR3 DNA: TGTGCCAGCAGTTCCTATGACAATGAGCAGTTCTTC.

The gene calls are TRBV5-1 and TRBJ2-1; D not certain. The CDR3 sequence is 14 residues long. The V gene's germline CDR1 is SGHRS and CDR2 YFSETQ. With 5 bases removed from V and 0 bases from J, the gap between germline ends came to 9 bases. The DNA of the CDR3 is TGCGCCAGCAGTCCCCTAAACTCCTACAATGAGCAGTTCTTC. The encoded protein is CASSPLNSYNEQFF.

The rearrangement joins TRBV9 to TRBJ2-1; TRBD2 matches 9 bases. Germline V gene data show CDR1 as SGDLS and CDR2 as YYNGEE. The ends lost 0 bases at V and 5 bases at J; junction bases unmatched: 3. The CDR3 length is 15 residues. The DNA of the CDR3 is TGTGCCAGCAGCGTAGTCAGCGGGGGGCACAATGAGCAGTTCTTC. It codes for CASSVVSGGHNEQFF.

CDR3 in DNA: TGTGCTATTCGCGGGGGGGCTCTTTATGAGCAGTTCTTC. Its protein product is CAIRGGALYEQFF. V gene TRBV12-5 combines with J gene TRBJ2-1; 9 nucleotides align to TRBD2. Per germline, CDR1 LGHNT and CDR2 FRNRAP. The CDR3 has 13 residues. The J segment lost 8 bases and the V segment lost 10 bases, leaving 9 bases of the junction unmatched. The whole variable domain, remainder taken from reference TRBV12-5 and TRBJ2-1, is DARVTQTPRHKVTEMGQEVTMRCQPILGHNTVFWYRQTMMQGLELLAYFRNRAPLDDSGMPKDRFSAEMPDATLATLKIQPSEPRDSAVYFCAIRGGALYEQFFGPGTRLTVL.

The chain uses TRBV4-2 and TRBJ2-3, with 7 bases matching TRBD1. The germline gives CDR1 LGHNA, CDR2 YNFKEQ. This CDR3 contains 14 residues. With V trimmed by 4 bases and J by 2 bases, 3 bases remained unmatched. The CDR3 loop reads CASSPDRSTDTQYF. The CDR3 bases are TGTGCCAGCAGCCCGGACAGGTCCACAGATACGCAGTATTTT.

For the CDR3, the DNA is TGTGCCAGCAGCCCCGTCGACAGGGCAACCGGGGAGCTGTTTTTT. This sequence encodes CASSPVDRATGELFF. The chain has TRBV9 and TRBJ2-2; 7 positions agree with TRBD1. Per the germline V gene, CDR1 is SGDLS and CDR2 is YYNGEE. The trim removed 4 bases at V and 5 bases at J, leaving 8 bases unmatched. This CDR3 contains 15 residues.

The V call is TRBV11-2, the J call TRBJ2-5, with 10 bases that match TRBD1. Germline CDR1 is SGHAT and CDR2 is FQNNGV. The CDR3 runs 17 residues. Trimming at V came to 5 bases and at J to 5 bases, leaving 14 bases not matched to a gene. The CDR3 reads CASSPGDRGRKSETQYF. The DNA of the CDR3 is TGTGCCAGCAGCCCCGGGGACAGGGGACGGAAGTCGGAGACCCAGTACTTC.

This clone has a handful of counts. The chain couples TRBV19 to TRBJ1-2; possibly TRBD1 for D (5 bases). V lost 7 bases and J 7 bases, leaving 22 bases between the germline ends. The CDR3 is 15 amino acids. The germline CDR1 and CDR2 sequences are LNHDA and SQIVND (reference sequence). The CDR3 sequence: CASTDSTMDSSGYTF. The CDR3 coding sequence is TGTGCCAGTACTGACAGCACTATGGATTCTAGTGGCTACACCTTC.

This chain connects TRBV7-9 to TRBJ2-5, with D perhaps matching TRBD1 or TRBD2 (5 bases each). V lost 1 base and J lost 5, with 17 bases in between. The CDR3 spans 16 residues. Germline V gene sequence: CDR1 SEHNR, CDR2 FQNEAQ (reference sequence). CDR3 DNA sequence: TGTGCCAGCAGCTTAGGACACGGGGCCAGTAAGGAGACCCAGTACTTC. Encoded protein: CASSLGHGASKETQYF.

The V gene is TRBV5-4, the J gene TRBJ1-4, with a weak D call TRBD1 (6 bases). Germline CDR1 SGHNT, CDR2 YYREEE (reference sequence). The CDR3 runs 15 residues. V lost 3 bases, J lost 5 bases, and 14 bases lay in between. The CDR3 sequence: CASSSGDNGNEKLFF. CDR3 DNA: TGTGCCAGCAGCTCGGGGGACAATGGAAATGAAAAACTGTTTTTT.

The genes are TRBV29-1 and TRBJ1-2, with 9 bases aligning to TRBD1. This CDR3 region has 14 residues. Germline-derived CDR1 and CDR2 are SQVTM and ANQGSEA. V shed 5 bases, J shed 4 bases, and the junction held 8 bases outside the gene matches. The DNA of the CDR3 is TGCAGCGTTAGCGGACAGGGGAGCGGCTATGGCTACACCTTC. Amino acids: CSVSGQGSGYGYTF.

The chain uses TRBV2 and TRBJ2-3; TRBD2 agrees at 12 bases. CDR1 SNHLY and CDR2 FYNNEI come from the germline V gene. V lost 4 bases to trimming and J lost 3 bases; unmatched junction nucleotides: 2. The CDR3 spans 15 residues. For the CDR3, the DNA is TGTGCCAGCAGTGCGACTAGCGGGGGTACAGATACGCAGTATTTT. Its translation is CASSATSGGTDTQYF. The whole variable domain, filled in from reference TRBV2 and TRBJ2-3, reads EPEVTQTPSHQVTQMGQEVILRCVPISNHLYFYWYRQILGQKVEFLVSFYNNEISEKSEIFDDQFSVERPDGSNFTLKIRSTKLEDSAMYFCASSATSGGTDTQYFGPGTRLTVL.

J is TRBJ1-1 and V is TRBV5-6, with D possibly TRBD1 on 6 matching bases. With 2 bases removed from V and 6 bases from J, the gap between germline ends came to 14 bases. The CDR3 consists of 14 residues. Germline assignment: CDR1 SGHDT and CDR2 YYEEEE. CDR3 nucleotide sequence: TGTGCCAGCAGCTTCACGGGGGCGTTGGCTGAAGCTTTCTTT. Amino acid sequence: CASSFTGALAEAFF.

The chain employs TRBV7-6 and TRBJ2-1, with D tentatively TRBD1 (6 bases). CDR1 is SGHVS and CDR2 is FNYEAQ in the germline V gene. Deletions cut 5 bases from V and 2 bases from J, with 10 bases between. The CDR3 contains 14 residues. DNA for the CDR3: TGTGCCAGCAGCCCTAGGACAGCCTACAATGAGCAGTTCTTC. Translation gives CASSPRTAYNEQFF. The variable domain in full, completed from reference TRBV7-6 and TRBJ2-1, reads GAGVSQSPRYKVTKRGQDVALRCDPISGHVSLYWYRQALGQGPEFLTYFNYEAQQDKSGLPNDRFSAERPEGSISTLTIQRTEQRDSAMYRCASSPRTAYNEQFFGPGTRLTVL.